This is a list of T cell receptor beta chains from one sample in a study of vaccination effects on CD4 cells after COVID-19. Only in-frame clones appear in the TCRdb table, and some are missing; sequencing was by immunoSEQ multiplex PCR. The table shows about 47,000 clones, with 55% to 75% occurring only once. For these TCRs, the target antigens are not known. The sequencing here drew on CD4+ T cells from PBMCs cultured without peptide, taken after COVID-19 vaccination. The receptors come from a human donor who received a COVID-19 vaccine. The conserved cysteine and the conserved F or W are not part of the CDR3 here. Fields, in order: V gene, J gene, clone size, CDR3 protein. Not every row has a clone size; where given, it reads once, few, many or a size class.

V gene: TRBV10-2; J gene: TRBJ2-1; clone size: -; CDR3 protein: ASSESMQWTAYNEQF
V gene: TRBV18; J gene: TRBJ2-5; clone size: few; CDR3 protein: ASSPDAGGRETQY
V gene: TRBV10-3; J gene: TRBJ2-7; clone size: -; CDR3 protein: AISELVAGSSYEQY
V gene: TRBV13; J gene: TRBJ2-7; clone size: few; CDR3 protein: ASSLLGQGPI
V gene: TRBV27; J gene: TRBJ2-7; clone size: -; CDR3 protein: ASSRKTPFYEQY
V gene: TRBV5-4; J gene: TRBJ2-2; clone size: -; CDR3 protein: ASSYALLGSGELF
V gene: TRBV5-1; J gene: TRBJ2-3; clone size: -; CDR3 protein: ASSLEPSGSTDTQY
V gene: TRBV7-9; J gene: TRBJ1-2; clone size: -; CDR3 protein: ASSLALGQNYGYT
V gene: TRBV10-1; J gene: TRBJ1-2; clone size: few; CDR3 protein: ASSPDRYGYT
V gene: TRBV10-2; J gene: TRBJ2-2; clone size: -; CDR3 protein: ASSGLGQQNTGELF
V gene: TRBV5-6; J gene: TRBJ1-2; clone size: -; CDR3 protein: ASSPGIYGYT
V gene: TRBV7-9; J gene: TRBJ2-5; clone size: -; CDR3 protein: ASSLLRARETQY
V gene: TRBV10-1; J gene: TRBJ2-3; clone size: -; CDR3 protein: ASSEQPVDTQY
V gene: TRBV18; J gene: TRBJ2-1; clone size: -; CDR3 protein: ASSKGTSGMVNEQF
V gene: TRBV4-1; J gene: TRBJ2-3; clone size: -; CDR3 protein: ASSQGSPGDTQY
V gene: TRBV2; J gene: TRBJ1-4; clone size: -; CDR3 protein: ASREQGLNEKLF
V gene: TRBV18; J gene: TRBJ2-1; clone size: -; CDR3 protein: ASSLGQGSYNEQF
V gene: TRBV7-9; J gene: TRBJ2-7; clone size: -; CDR3 protein: ASSLAGKNEQY
V gene: TRBV12-5; J gene: TRBJ1-3; clone size: -; CDR3 protein: ASGIGNTIY
V gene: TRBV25-1; J gene: TRBJ1-5; clone size: -; CDR3 protein: ASSEGNQPQH
V gene: TRBV20-1; J gene: TRBJ2-4; clone size: -; CDR3 protein: SASSSALAKNIQY
V gene: TRBV14; J gene: TRBJ2-3; clone size: -; CDR3 protein: ASSQRGHTDTQY
V gene: TRBV10-1; J gene: TRBJ2-7; clone size: few; CDR3 protein: ASSRDRADEQY
V gene: TRBV19; J gene: TRBJ2-2; clone size: few; CDR3 protein: ASSLGARTGELF
V gene: TRBV5-1; J gene: TRBJ1-4; clone size: -; CDR3 protein: ASSLARSLGEKLF
V gene: TRBV7-2; J gene: TRBJ1-2; clone size: -; CDR3 protein: ASSLDANYGYT
V gene: TRBV28; J gene: TRBJ2-7; clone size: -; CDR3 protein: ASSLVGSSYEQY
V gene: TRBV5-1; J gene: TRBJ1-3; clone size: medium-sized; CDR3 protein: ASSLTGGDLPPSNTIY
V gene: TRBV3-1/TRBV3-2; J gene: TRBJ2-7; clone size: -; CDR3 protein: ASTSRGGYEQY
V gene: TRBV5-1; J gene: TRBJ1-2; clone size: -; CDR3 protein: ASSLGTGDYGYT
V gene: TRBV13; J gene: TRBJ2-3; clone size: -; CDR3 protein: ASSLKGPLRERTDTQY
V gene: TRBV7-2; J gene: TRBJ1-2; clone size: few; CDR3 protein: ASSIPGQGFSNYGYT
V gene: TRBV12-5; J gene: TRBJ1-2; clone size: -; CDR3 protein: ASGLFPQQIGYT
V gene: TRBV27; J gene: TRBJ1-2; clone size: -; CDR3 protein: ASSPRTEAYGYT
V gene: TRBV7-9; J gene: TRBJ1-2; clone size: -; CDR3 protein: ASSLGGFNYGYT
V gene: TRBV2; J gene: TRBJ1-1; clone size: -; CDR3 protein: ASTLGENTEAF
V gene: TRBV4-2; J gene: TRBJ1-1; clone size: -; CDR3 protein: ASSRRTGPTEAF
V gene: TRBV27; J gene: TRBJ2-5; clone size: -; CDR3 protein: ASSSPGFQETQY
V gene: TRBV18; J gene: TRBJ1-6; clone size: -; CDR3 protein: ASSPNNVRDGSPLH
V gene: TRBV9; J gene: TRBJ1-3; clone size: few; CDR3 protein: ASSVGRSGNTIY
V gene: TRBV27; J gene: TRBJ2-7; clone size: few; CDR3 protein: ASRRDRLSAYEQY